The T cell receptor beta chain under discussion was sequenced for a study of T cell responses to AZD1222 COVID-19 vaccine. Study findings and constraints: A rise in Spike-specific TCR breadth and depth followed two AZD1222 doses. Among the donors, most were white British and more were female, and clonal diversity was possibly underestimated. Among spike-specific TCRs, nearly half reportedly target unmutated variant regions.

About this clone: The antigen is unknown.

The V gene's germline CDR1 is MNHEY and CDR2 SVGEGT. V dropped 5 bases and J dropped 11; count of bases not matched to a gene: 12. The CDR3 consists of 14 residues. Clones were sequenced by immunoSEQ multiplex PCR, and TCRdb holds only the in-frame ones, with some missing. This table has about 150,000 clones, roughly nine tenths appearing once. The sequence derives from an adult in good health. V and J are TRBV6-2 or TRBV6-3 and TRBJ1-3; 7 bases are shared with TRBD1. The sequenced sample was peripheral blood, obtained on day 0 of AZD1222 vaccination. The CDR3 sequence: CASSPGQPSSAIYF. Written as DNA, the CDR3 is TGTGCCAGCAGTCCGGGACAGCCTTCGTCGGCCATATATTTT.